This T cell receptor beta chain is drawn from a study of CD8+ T cells in alopecia areata. Study background: Tofacitinib treatment spanned 6 to 18 months, with 6 months off drug afterward.

Investigators isolated RNA and reverse transcribed it into cDNA to act as the sequencing template. Profiled with immunoSEQ multiplex PCR; TCRdb holds only in-frame clones, not every one. Of about 12,000 clones in the sample, around 50% are singletons; the top ten hold around 13%. Whole-study results and caveats: Shared TCR sequences were less clear between patients than in mice, possibly partly from HLA diversity.

Alopecia areata patients had lesional scalp punch biopsies and peripheral blood taken from them. About this clone itself: Antigen: not known.

The CDR3 length is 17 residues. What was sequenced was skin. The TCR was taken from a human donor with alopecia areata. This sequence joins TRBV21-1 and TRBJ2-7; the table calls TRBD1, which could not be checked here. TRBV21-1 has pseudogene status. The CDR3 region is CASSKSGCGQESYEQYF. CDR3 in DNA: TGTGCCAGCAGCAAAAGCGGGTGCGGACAGGAATCCTACGAGCAGTACTTC.